This TCR beta chain came from a study of T cells in Graves' hyperthyroidism and ophthalmopathy. Study observations and caveats: Most clonotypes expanded in the thyroid (above 0.001) were also present in blood. The model identified upcoming ophthalmopathy a median around 6 months ahead of onset. A model using 13 V-J features told ophthalmopathy apart from stable hyperthyroidism.

The V end lost 3 bases, the J end lost 8 bases, and 10 bases lay between the germline ends. The CDR3 covers 11 residues. Germline lookup yields CDR1 SQVTM and CDR2 ANQGSEA. In its sample, this clonotype was seen many times. The antigen is not known. It was RNA transcripts that yielded the amplified TCR beta CDR3 regions. HTBI primers were the set used in a first-round RT-PCR of the TCR CDR3. TCRdb re-called the multiplex PCR reads with MiXCR, one entry per CDR3 protein. In the table there are 540,000 or so distinct CDR3 sequences, around 42% of which are singletons. The J gene is TRBJ1-2, the V gene TRBV29-1; D is unclear. The receptor's source is an adult woman with Graves' disease, either hyperthyroidism or ophthalmopathy (not recorded which). The sequencing input was peripheral blood or thyroid tissue (not recorded which). CDR3 loop: CSVDVLQGYTF. As DNA, the CDR3 is TGCAGCGTTGACGTCTTGCAGGGCTACACCTTC.